Below are 25 T cell receptor beta chains sequenced from a single sample in a study of blood T cells in healthy people across ages (dated by TCRdb to the mid-2010s). Preparation of the library involved 5' RACE. The reads were generated on an Illumina HiSeq 2500. A second PCR of roughly 7 to 11 cycles was run with a J-beta primer mix and a sample-barcoded 5' primer. TCRdb reprocessing: public reads trimmed at Q25 with fastp, clones called with MiXCR, in-frame beta chains kept. Rows with one shared CDR3 protein collapse into an entry with the most common genes and DNA. In this sample the table shows 600,000 to 800,000 distinct CDR3 sequences, around a fifth of which occur a single time. The ten most abundant clones make up 3.5% to 4% of the sample. Sequencing was carried out using blood. These receptors were collected from a man in his 70s in good health.

Written as DNA, the CDR3 is TGTGCCAGCGGCAACACCGGATCTGGAAACACCATATATTTT. Its protein product is CASGNTGSGNTIYF. The chain couples TRBV11-2 to TRBJ1-3; D uncertain. The CDR3 runs to 14 residues. In germline, CDR1 is SGHAT, CDR2 FQNNGV. Trimming took 8 bases from V and 1 from J, leaving 12 bases between them.

The rearrangement uses TRBV2 and TRBJ2-3; 14 nucleotides align to TRBD2. This CDR3 spans 16 amino acids. J was trimmed by 5 bases and V by 6 bases; bases with no gene match: 7. CDR1 and CDR2 from the germline V gene are SNHLY and FYNNEI. The CDR3 loop is CASRMTSGRAIDTQYF. The CDR3 bases are TGTGCCAGCAGAATGACTAGCGGGAGGGCCATAGATACGCAGTATTTT.

The gene calls are TRBV20-1 and TRBJ2-2; D is perhaps TRBD2 (5 bases). The germline V and J ends were trimmed by 0 bases and 2 bases, with 13 bases remaining between them. CDR3 length: 16 amino acids. Germline loops: CDR1 DFQATT, CDR2 SNEGSKA (reference sequence). CDR3 sequence (DNA): TGCAGTGCTAGAGATCCCCGGACTGGCAACACCGGGGAGCTGTTTTTT. Its translation: CSARDPRTGNTGELFF.

This clonotype appeared many times. The chain couples TRBV12-3 or TRBV12-4 to TRBJ1-5, with D tentatively TRBD1 (5 bases). The CDR3 is 15 amino acids. V was shortened by 6 bases and J by 5 bases, with 17 bases between the two germline ends. The CDR3 sequence: CASRSGGGSDQPQHF. CDR3 coding DNA: TGTGCCAGCAGGTCTGGCGGGGGATCCGATCAGCCCCAGCATTTT.

The chain combines TRBV6-5 with TRBJ2-1, with no clear D. The J call may be wrong; the DNA end is better matched by TRBJ2-7. The CDR3 has 12 amino acids. CDR1 MNHEY and CDR2 SVGAGI come from the germline V gene. This CDR3 reads CASSSHAREQYF. The CDR3 DNA reads TGTGCCAGCAGTTCCCACGCACGCGAGCAGTACTTC.

This clonotype occurred many times. V and J are TRBV2 and TRBJ2-3; D is tentatively TRBD1 or TRBD2 (6 bases each). The CDR3 is 15 amino acids. The germline V gene encodes CDR1 SNHLY and CDR2 FYNNEI. Deletions cut 4 bases from V and 0 bases from J, with 11 bases between. The CDR3 protein is CASSVGGPSTDTQYF. DNA of the CDR3: TGTGCCAGCAGTGTCGGGGGCCCAAGCACAGATACGCAGTATTTT.

This clonotype was observed many times. The V gene is TRBV5-1, the J gene TRBJ1-4, with TRBD1 identical over 7 bases. This CDR3 region has 13 residues. Trimming took 4 bases from V and 4 from J; bases not matched to a gene: 1. Germline V lookup: CDR1 SGHRS, CDR2 YFSETQ. The CDR3 is CASSGQVNEKLFF. The CDR3 DNA follows: TGCGCCAGCAGCGGACAGGTTAATGAAAAACTGTTTTTT.

This clonotype was counted only a few times. The chain recombines TRBV25-1 with TRBJ2-1; D unresolved. V was cut by 1 base and J by 2 bases, with 12 bases left in between. The CDR3 is made up of 16 amino acids. Germline assignment: CDR1 MGHDK and CDR2 SYGVNS. The CDR3 DNA reads TGTGCCAGCAGTGAATTAGTGGGCGGCACCTACAATGAGCAGTTCTTC. Its protein is CASSELVGGTYNEQFF.

This sequence joins TRBV2 and TRBJ2-2; no firm D call. V shed 6 bases and J shed 6 bases, with 8 bases lying between them. This CDR3 is 12 amino acids long. CDR1 is SNHLY and CDR2 is FYNNEI in the germline V gene. CDR3 coding DNA: TGTGCCAGCAGGCAGATGGCCGGGGAGCTGTTTTTT. Translation gives CASRQMAGELFF.

This clonotype occurred a few times. This chain connects TRBV20-1 to TRBJ2-3, with a tentative D call TRBD2 (6 bases). Between the trimmed V and J ends, which lost 5 bases and 12 bases, there was a span of 15 bases. Germline CDR1 and CDR2: DFQATT and SNEGSKA (reference sequence). The CDR3 covers 11 residues. CDR3 bases: TGCAGTGCTCCCGGAGGAGGGTTCCAGTATTTT. It is translated as CSAPGGGFQYF.

J is TRBJ2-1 and V is TRBV6-6; 12 bases agree with TRBD2. J lost 5 bases, V lost 2 bases, and 4 bases had no gene match. The CDR3 is made up of 16 amino acids. CDR1 is MNHNY, CDR2 SVGAGI, per germline (reference sequence). CDR3 sequence (DNA): TGTGCCAGCAGTTACCCCTGGACTAGCGGGAACAATGAGCAGTTCTTC. It codes for CASSYPWTSGNNEQFF.

The genes are TRBV7-2 and TRBJ1-5; D not certain. V was shortened by 3 bases and J by 8 bases, with 14 bases between the two germline ends. CDR1 and CDR2 from the germline V gene are SGHTA and FQGNSA. The CDR3 is 14 residues long. DNA for the CDR3: TGTGCCAGCAGCTTGGACGGCTTTACCAAGCCCCAGCATTTT. This sequence encodes CASSLDGFTKPQHF.

There are many counts of this clonotype. The V gene is TRBV19, the J gene TRBJ2-3; 7 bases line up with TRBD2. Germline-derived CDR1 and CDR2 are LNHDA and SQIVND (reference sequence). The trim removed 5 bases at V and 2 bases at J, leaving 7 bases unmatched. The CDR3 spans 15 residues. CDR3 DNA: TGTGCCAGTAGTTTATCGGGACTACACACAGATACGCAGTATTTT. Translated, it gives CASSLSGLHTDTQYF.

This clonotype has only one observation. This chain uses TRBV19 with TRBJ2-5, with no clear D. The end of the DNA aligns better with TRBJ2-1, so the J call may be wrong. This CDR3 contains 13 residues. CDR1 LNHDA and CDR2 SQIVND come from the germline V gene (reference sequence). The CDR3 DNA reads as TGTGCCAGTAGTATAGATTCTTCGAATGAGCAGTTCTTC. It translates to CASSIDSSNEQFF.

The rearrangement joins TRBV5-6 to TRBJ1-5, with D unclear. V was shortened by 1 base and J by 3 bases, with 11 bases between the two germline ends. Germline V lookup: CDR1 SGHDT, CDR2 YYEEEE. The CDR3 totals 15 residues. CDR3 in amino acids: CASSLHLSANQPQHF. The DNA of the CDR3 is TGTGCCAGCAGCTTGCACTTATCAGCCAATCAGCCCCAGCATTTT.

J is TRBJ2-2 and V is TRBV7-3, with 9 bases that match TRBD2. The ends lost 0 bases at V and 6 bases at J; junction bases unmatched: 2. The CDR3 contains 15 residues. The germline gives CDR1 SGHTA, CDR2 FQGTGA. The CDR3 DNA reads TGTGCCAGCAGCTTAACGGGACTAGCAGCCGGGGAGCTGTTTTTT. Protein product: CASSLTGLAAGELFF.

V gene TRBV20-1 combines with J gene TRBJ2-1, with D unclear. There are 13 residues in the CDR3. V lost 2 bases and J lost 4, with 9 bases in between. CDR1 DFQATT and CDR2 SNEGSKA come from the germline V gene (reference sequence). The DNA of the CDR3 is TGCAGTGCTAGACGACTGGGTTACAATGAGCAGTTCTTC. Translation gives CSARRLGYNEQFF.

The J gene is TRBJ1-2, the V gene TRBV6-5; TRBD1 matches 9 bases. The V gene end was trimmed by 6 bases and the J gene end by 7 bases; junction bases not matched to a gene: 6. Looked up from germline, CDR1 is MNHEY and CDR2 is SVGAGI. The CDR3 length is 13 residues. CDR3 coding DNA: TGTGCCAGCAGCACAGGGGGCGCGGGTGGCTACACCTTC. Encoded protein: CASSTGGAGGYTF.

This clonotype was detected only a few times. The chain carries TRBV20-1 and TRBJ2-3; D is ambiguous. The V and J ends lost 2 bases and 5 bases respectively, with 8 bases between them. Germline V gene lookup returns CDR1 DFQATT and CDR2 SNEGSKA (reference sequence). The CDR3 covers 12 residues. In DNA form, the CDR3 reads TGCAGTGCTAGACATTCGATAGATACGCAGTATTTT. Translating it yields CSARHSIDTQYF.

The table lists this clonotype with many counts. This rearrangement joins TRBV6-5 to TRBJ2-7, with D perhaps being TRBD1 or TRBD2 (5 bases each). CDR1 MNHEY and CDR2 SVGAGI come from the germline V gene. Trimming left V 0 bases short and J 2 bases short, with 14 bases between. The length of the CDR3 is 16 residues. The chain's CDR3 is CASSYSLGGRAYEQYF. Written as DNA, the CDR3 is TGTGCCAGCAGTTACTCTCTTGGGGGTCGGGCCTACGAGCAGTACTTC.

This clonotype was picked up many times. The chain uses TRBV4-3 and TRBJ2-3; D uncertain. CDR1 LGHNA and CDR2 YSLEER come from the germline V gene. Trimming removed 0 bases from V and 3 bases from J, with 4 bases in between. The CDR3 consists of 13 residues. CDR3 amino acids: CASSQDRTDTQYF. As DNA, the CDR3 is TGCGCCAGCAGCCAAGATAGGACAGATACGCAGTATTTT.

The sample holds a few counts of this clonotype. V gene TRBV18 combines with J gene TRBJ2-1; D might be TRBD1 (5 bases). Gene TRBJ2-7 matches the end of the DNA better, so the J call may be wrong. CDR1 and CDR2 (germline): KGHSH, LQKENI. This CDR3 region has 13 residues. CDR3 DNA sequence: TGTGCCAGCTCATCACTCCAGGGCAACGAGCAGTACTTC. Translation: CASSSLQGNEQYF.

This clonotype has more than one count but fewer than ten. The chain links TRBV20-1 to TRBJ2-2, with TRBD2 matching 9 bases. Germline V gives CDR1 DFQATT, CDR2 SNEGSKA (reference sequence). V dropped 6 bases and J dropped 7; count of bases not matched to a gene: 9. The CDR3 totals 14 residues. CDR3: CSARKREDNGELFF. CDR3 DNA: TGCAGTGCCAGAAAGCGGGAGGATAACGGGGAGCTGTTTTTT.

The chain recombines TRBV6-6 with TRBJ2-7, with 7 bases aligning to TRBD1. Germline CDR1 is MNHNY and CDR2 is SVGAGI (reference sequence). After removal of 8 bases from V and 3 bases from J, the junction contained 4 bases not matched to a gene. This CDR3 contains 12 residues. The CDR3 reads CASQQGHYEQYF. Written as DNA, the CDR3 is TGTGCCAGCCAACAGGGGCACTACGAGCAGTACTTC.

DNA of the CDR3: TGCAGCGGTTCAAGTAACTCCTACGAGCAGTACTTC. This encodes CSGSSNSYEQYF. The chain couples TRBV29-1 to TRBJ2-7, with no clear D. There are 12 residues in the CDR3. Trimming pared 7 bases from V and 0 bases from J, leaving 10 bases between. In germline, CDR1 is SQVTM, CDR2 ANQGSEA.